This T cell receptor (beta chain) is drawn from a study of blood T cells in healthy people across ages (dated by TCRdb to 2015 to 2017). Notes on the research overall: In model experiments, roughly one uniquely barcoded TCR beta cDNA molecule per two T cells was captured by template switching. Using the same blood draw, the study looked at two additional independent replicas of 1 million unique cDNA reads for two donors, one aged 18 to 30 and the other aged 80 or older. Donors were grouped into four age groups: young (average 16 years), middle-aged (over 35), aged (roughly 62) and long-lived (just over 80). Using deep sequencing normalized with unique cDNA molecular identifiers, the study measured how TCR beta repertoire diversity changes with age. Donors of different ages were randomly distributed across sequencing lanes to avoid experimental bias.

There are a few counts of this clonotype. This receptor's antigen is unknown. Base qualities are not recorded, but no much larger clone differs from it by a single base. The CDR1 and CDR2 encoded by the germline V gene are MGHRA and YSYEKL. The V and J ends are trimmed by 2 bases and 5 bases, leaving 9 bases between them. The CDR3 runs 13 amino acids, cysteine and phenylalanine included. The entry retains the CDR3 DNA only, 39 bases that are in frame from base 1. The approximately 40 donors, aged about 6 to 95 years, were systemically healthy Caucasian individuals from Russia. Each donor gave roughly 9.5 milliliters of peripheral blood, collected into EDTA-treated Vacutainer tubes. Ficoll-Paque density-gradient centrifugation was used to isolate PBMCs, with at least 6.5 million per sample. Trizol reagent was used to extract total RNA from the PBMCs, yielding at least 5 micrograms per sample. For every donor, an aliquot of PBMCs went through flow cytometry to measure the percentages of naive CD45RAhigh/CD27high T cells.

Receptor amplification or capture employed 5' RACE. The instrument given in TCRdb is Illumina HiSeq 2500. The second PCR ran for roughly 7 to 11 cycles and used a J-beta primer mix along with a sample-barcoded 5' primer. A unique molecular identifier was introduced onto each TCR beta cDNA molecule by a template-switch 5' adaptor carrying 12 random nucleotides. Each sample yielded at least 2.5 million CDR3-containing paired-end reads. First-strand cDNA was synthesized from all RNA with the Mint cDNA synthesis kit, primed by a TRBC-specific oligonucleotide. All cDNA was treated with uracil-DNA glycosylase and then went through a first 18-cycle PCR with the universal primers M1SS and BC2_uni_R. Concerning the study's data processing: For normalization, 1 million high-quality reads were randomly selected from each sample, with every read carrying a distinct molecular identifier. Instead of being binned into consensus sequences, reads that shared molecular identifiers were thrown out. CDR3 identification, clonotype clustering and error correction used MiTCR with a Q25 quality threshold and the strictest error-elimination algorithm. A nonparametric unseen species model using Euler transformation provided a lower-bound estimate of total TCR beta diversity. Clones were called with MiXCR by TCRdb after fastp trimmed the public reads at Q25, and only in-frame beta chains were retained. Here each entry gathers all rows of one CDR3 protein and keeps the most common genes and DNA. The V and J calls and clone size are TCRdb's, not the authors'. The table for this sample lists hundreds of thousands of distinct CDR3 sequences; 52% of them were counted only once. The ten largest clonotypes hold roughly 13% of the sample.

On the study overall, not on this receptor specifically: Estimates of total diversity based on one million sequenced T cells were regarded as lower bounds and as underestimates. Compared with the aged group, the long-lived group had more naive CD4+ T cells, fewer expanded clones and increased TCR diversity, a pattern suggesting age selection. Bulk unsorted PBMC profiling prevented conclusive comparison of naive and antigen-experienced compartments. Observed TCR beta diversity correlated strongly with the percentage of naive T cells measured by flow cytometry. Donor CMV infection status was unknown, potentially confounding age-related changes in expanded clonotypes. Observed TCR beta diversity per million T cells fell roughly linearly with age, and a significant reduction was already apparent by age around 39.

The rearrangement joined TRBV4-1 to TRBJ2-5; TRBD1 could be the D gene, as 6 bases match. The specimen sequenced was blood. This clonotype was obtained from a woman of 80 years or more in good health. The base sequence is TGCGCCAGCAGCCAACGAGGGGGTGAGACCCAGTACTTC. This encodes CASSQRGGETQYF.